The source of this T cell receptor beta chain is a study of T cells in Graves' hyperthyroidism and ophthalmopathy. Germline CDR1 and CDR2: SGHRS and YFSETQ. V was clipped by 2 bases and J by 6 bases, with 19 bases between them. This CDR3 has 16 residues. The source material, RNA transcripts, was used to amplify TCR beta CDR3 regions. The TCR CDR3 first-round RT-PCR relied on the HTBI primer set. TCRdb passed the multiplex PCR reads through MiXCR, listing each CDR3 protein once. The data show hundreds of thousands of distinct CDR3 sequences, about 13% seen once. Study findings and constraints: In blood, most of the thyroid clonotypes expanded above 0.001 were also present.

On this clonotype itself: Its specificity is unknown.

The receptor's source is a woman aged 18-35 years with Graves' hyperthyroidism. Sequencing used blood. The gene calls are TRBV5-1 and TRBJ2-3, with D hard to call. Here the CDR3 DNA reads TGCGCCAGCAGCTTAAGACCGGCGAGCCCCGGGGATACGCAGTATTTT. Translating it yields CASSLRPASPGDTQYF.